Below are 18 T cell receptor beta chains sequenced from a single sample in a study of blood T cell repertoires in COVID-19. Sequenced by immunoSEQ multiplex PCR; TCRdb stores in-frame clones only, minus some. The sample consists of approximately 200,000 clones, 75% to 85% of them appearing once. The specimen sequenced was PBMCs or T cells enriched from blood (not recorded which). These receptors originate from a man aged 35-49 years who had recovered from COVID-19.

The chain has TRBV21-1 and TRBJ2-1; the table names TRBD1, a call not compared with the DNA. TRBV21-1 is a known pseudogene. CDR3 size: 13 residues. CDR3 DNA sequence: TGTGCCAGCAGCAAGACAGGGTCCAATGAGCAGTTCTTC. Translating it yields CASSKTGSNEQFF.

The gene calls are TRBV7-2 and TRBJ1-4; a weak D match, TRBD1 (6 bases). Germline V gene lookup returns CDR1 SGHTA and CDR2 FQGNSA. V lost 7 bases to trimming and J lost 8 bases, with 17 bases between them. The CDR3 is 14 residues long. CDR3 sequence: CASTLSGTTEKLFF. CDR3 DNA sequence: TGTGCCAGCACCTTGAGTGGGACAACCGAAAAACTGTTTTTT.

The chain carries TRBV5-4 and TRBJ1-1; D gene uncertain. Germline lookup yields CDR1 SGHNT and CDR2 YYREEE (reference sequence). There are 13 residues in the CDR3. Trimming left V 2 bases short and J 8 bases short, with 13 bases between. As DNA, the CDR3 is TGTGCCAGCAGCTTAGTCGGAGCGTGGGAAGCTTTCTTT. Amino acid sequence: CASSLVGAWEAFF.

This clone was seen a handful of times. The rearrangement links TRBV2 to TRBJ1-5; TRBD1 agrees at 11 bases. Unmatched junction bases numbered 6, after V lost 5 bases and J lost 6 bases. CDR1 and CDR2 from the germline V gene are SNHLY and FYNNEI. The CDR3 has 15 amino acids. The CDR3 sequence is CASSRTGGKIQPQHF. The CDR3, as DNA: TGTGCCAGCAGTAGGACAGGGGGCAAGATTCAGCCCCAGCATTTT.

This chain connects TRBV5-1 to TRBJ2-1; TRBD2 agrees at 9 bases. V shed 3 bases and J 6 bases; nucleotides not matched to a gene: 7. Germline loops: CDR1 SGHRS, CDR2 YFSETQ. CDR3 length: 15 residues. The CDR3 bases are TGCGCCAGCAGCTATAGCGGGAGTAGGGTCAATGAGCAGTTCTTC. It yields the protein CASSYSGSRVNEQFF.

The J gene is TRBJ2-1, the V gene TRBV6-1; TRBD2 is a possible D gene (5 bases). Per germline, CDR1 MNHNS and CDR2 SASEGT. Trimming took 0 bases from V and 9 from J, leaving 9 bases between them. CDR3 length equals 13 residues. CDR3 sequence: CASSEATGSEQFF. CDR3 nucleotide sequence: TGTGCCAGCAGTGAAGCAACGGGGTCTGAGCAGTTCTTC.

Written as DNA, the CDR3 is TGTGCCAGCAGACGCCGGGACAGGGGGCGGACTAATGAAAAACTGTTTTTT. Translation gives CASRRRDRGRTNEKLFF. The V gene is TRBV3-1 (or the pseudogene TRBV3-2), the J gene TRBJ1-4; 12 nucleotides match TRBD1. There are 17 residues in the CDR3. The V gene's germline CDR1 is LGHDT and CDR2 YNNKEL (reference sequence). The J segment lost 2 bases and the V segment lost 6 bases, leaving 7 bases of the junction unmatched.

The chain uses TRBV19 and TRBJ1-4; TRBD1 matches at 9 bases. CDR1 LNHDA and CDR2 SQIVND come from the germline V gene (reference sequence). Unmatched junction bases numbered 3, after V lost 5 bases and J lost 5 bases. The CDR3 runs to 14 residues. In DNA form, the CDR3 reads TGTGCCAGTAGTTCCGGGACAGGGAATGAAAAACTGTTTTTT. This translates into CASSSGTGNEKLFF. The full variable domain, completed using reference TRBV19 and TRBJ1-4, is DGGITQSPKYLFRKEGQNVTLSCEQNLNHDAMYWYRQDPGQGLRLIYYSQIVNDFQKGDIAEGYSVSREKKESFPLTVTSAQKNPTAFYLCASSSGTGNEKLFFGSGTQLSVL.

CDR3 loop: CASSRRDRNTQETQYF. The CDR3 DNA reads TGCGCCAGCAGCCGTCGGGACAGAAACACCCAAGAGACCCAGTACTTC. The chain combines TRBV5-1 with TRBJ2-5, with 7 bases aligning to TRBD1. Germline V gives CDR1 SGHRS, CDR2 YFSETQ. V was clipped by 4 bases and J by 1 base; unmatched bases: 10. CDR3 length: 16 residues.

The chain links TRBV30 to TRBJ1-2; D gene ambiguous. V lost 4 bases and J 4 bases, leaving 16 bases between the germline ends. CDR1 GTSNPN and CDR2 SVGIG come from the germline V gene (reference sequence). The CDR3 is 14 residues long. CDR3 protein: CAWNNKRGSYGYTF. CDR3 in DNA: TGTGCCTGGAACAACAAAAGAGGGAGCTATGGCTACACCTTC.

This clone has only one observation. The V call is TRBV10-3, the J call TRBJ2-7, with D perhaps matching TRBD2 (5 bases). Germline V gene lookup returns CDR1 ENHRY and CDR2 SYGVKD. Trimming took 3 bases from V and 0 from J, leaving 12 bases between them. The CDR3 has 15 amino acids. CDR3 sequence reads: CAISDSAIGSYEQYF. CDR3 nucleotide sequence: TGTGCCATCAGTGATAGCGCAATAGGCTCCTACGAGCAGTACTTC.

The V call is TRBV6-5, the J call TRBJ2-1, with D unresolved. Germline values: CDR1 MNHEY, CDR2 SVGAGI. The CDR3 is made up of 12 amino acids. V lost 6 bases and J 5 bases, leaving 8 bases between the germline ends. CDR3 nucleotide sequence: TGTGCCAGCAGACAGCTACACAATGAGCAGTTCTTC. Translating gives CASRQLHNEQFF.

V gene TRBV5-1 combines with J gene TRBJ1-5; the D is unclear. Per germline, CDR1 SGHRS and CDR2 YFSETQ. Between the trimmed V and J ends, which lost 0 bases and 5 bases, there was a span of 9 bases. The CDR3 totals 14 residues. As DNA, the CDR3 is TGCGCCAGCAGCTTGGATGGCGGGTATCAGCCCCAGCATTTT. Translated, it gives CASSLDGGYQPQHF. Supplemented by reference TRBV5-1 and TRBJ1-5, the full variable domain reads KAGVTQTPRYLIKTRGQQVTLSCSPISGHRSVSWYQQTPGQGLQFLFEYFSETQRNKGNFPGRFSGRQFSNSRSEMNVSTLELGDSALYLCASSLDGGYQPQHFGDGTRLSIL.

V is TRBV4-1 and J is TRBJ2-5; 12 bases line up with TRBD2. The CDR3 contains 20 residues. J was trimmed by 4 bases and V by 5 bases; bases with no gene match: 20. The germline V gene has CDR1 MGHRA and CDR2 YSYEKL. The DNA for the CDR3 is TGCGCCAGCAGCACGACTACCGCATATCTAGCGGGGGGGCGAACAGAGACCCAGTACTTC. The encoded protein is CASSTTTAYLAGGRTETQYF.

The rearrangement links TRBV6-5 to TRBJ1-1; D call uncertain. The CDR3 is 12 residues long. Trimming pared 8 bases from V and 1 base from J, leaving 8 bases between. CDR1 and CDR2 (germline): MNHEY, SVGAGI. The DNA for the CDR3 is TGTGCCAGCGGCCCTTGGAACACTGAAGCTTTCTTT. Translation gives CASGPWNTEAFF.

This chain connects TRBV7-6 to TRBJ2-2; TRBD2 is a possible D gene (7 bases). Germline values: CDR1 SGHVS, CDR2 FNYEAQ. V was pared by 4 bases and J by 5 bases, with 14 bases between. The CDR3 is 15 amino acids. CDR3 sequence: CASSYRGGGTGELFF. Here the CDR3 DNA reads TGTGCCAGCAGCTACCGAGGGGGGGGAACCGGGGAGCTGTTTTTT.

This chain joins TRBV19 and TRBJ2-3; D gene uncertain. There are 15 residues in the CDR3. Germline V gives CDR1 LNHDA, CDR2 SQIVND (reference sequence). V was pared by 3 bases and J by 7 bases, with 17 bases between. CDR3 DNA: TGTGCCAGTAGTATCTACTCGACAAGAGCACATACGCAGTATTTT. Translation gives CASSIYSTRAHTQYF.

This sequence joins TRBV5-1 and TRBJ2-7; 7 nucleotides agree with TRBD1. Germline V gene lookup returns CDR1 SGHRS and CDR2 YFSETQ. The CDR3 runs 15 residues. Trimming removed 4 bases from V and 2 bases from J; junction bases left unmatched: 9. CDR3 sequence (DNA): TGCGCCAGCAGCCACGGGACAGTTTCTACCTACGAGCAGTACTTC. Its translation is CASSHGTVSTYEQYF. The full variable domain, its missing parts supplied by reference TRBV5-1 and TRBJ2-7, is KAGVTQTPRYLIKTRGQQVTLSCSPISGHRSVSWYQQTPGQGLQFLFEYFSETQRNKGNFPGRFSGRQFSNSRSEMNVSTLELGDSALYLCASSHGTVSTYEQYFGPGTRLTVT.